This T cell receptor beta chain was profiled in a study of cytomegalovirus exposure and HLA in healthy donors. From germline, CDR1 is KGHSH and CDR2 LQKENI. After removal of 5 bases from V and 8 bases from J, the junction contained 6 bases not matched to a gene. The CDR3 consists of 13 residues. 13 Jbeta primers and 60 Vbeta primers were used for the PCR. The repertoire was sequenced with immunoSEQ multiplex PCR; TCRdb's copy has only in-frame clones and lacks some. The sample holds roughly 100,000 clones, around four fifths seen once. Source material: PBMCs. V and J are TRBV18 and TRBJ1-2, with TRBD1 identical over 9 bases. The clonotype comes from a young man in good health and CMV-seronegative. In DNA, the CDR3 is TGTGCCAGCTCATCGGGACAGGGTAGAGGCTACACCTTC. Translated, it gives CASSSGQGRGYTF.